This is a list of T cell receptor beta chains from one sample in a study of regulatory T cells in long-lasting Graves disease. TCRdb reprocessed the multiplex PCR reads with MiXCR, giving one entry per CDR3 protein. The profile shows 500,000 or so distinct CDR3 sequences, 12% to 15% of them singletons. Separately, the same data were catalogued under a study of T cells in Graves' hyperthyroidism and ophthalmopathy.

The source was peripheral blood mononuclear cells (PBMCs), collected at new diagnosis, from a patient treated with antithyroid drugs. These receptors all stem from a woman between 45 and 60 years old with Graves disease. CDR3s include the opening cysteine and the closing phenylalanine or tryptophan. The D gene is left open where the match is weak. The size field is filled for only some rows; it gives once, few, many or a size class.

d_call | j_call | clone_size | v_call | cdr3_nt | cdr3_aa
TRBD2 | TRBJ2-2 | NA | TRBV27 | TGTGCCAGCAGCAAAAACCCGACTAGCGGGGACGGGGAGCTGTTTTTT | CASSKNPTSGDGELFF
TRBD2 | TRBJ2-5 | many | TRBV20-1 | TGCAGTGCTCACGGACTAGCCGAATCGTACCAAGAGACCCAGTACTTC | CSAHGLAESYQETQYF
NA | TRBJ2-3 | many | TRBV3-1 | TGTGCCAGCAGCCCCGATTACACAGATACGCAGTATTTT | CASSPDYTDTQYF
TRBD2 | TRBJ2-1 | many | TRBV28 | TGTGCCAGCAACCCACTAGCGGGGGGGAGCTCCTACAATGAGCAGTTCTTC | CASNPLAGGSSYNEQFF
NA | TRBJ2-3 | few | TRBV3-1 | TGTGCCAGCAGCCCCGTAAAGGGCCTCGTTACAGATACGCAGTATTTT | CASSPVKGLVTDTQYF
NA | TRBJ2-1 | few | TRBV6-2/TRBV6-3 | TGTGCCAGCACCGTAAGGTCGCGGCGCAATGAGCAGTTCTTC | CASTVRSRRNEQFF
NA | TRBJ2-2 | many | TRBV11-3 | TGTGCCAGCAGCTTGTATAACGGGGAGCTGTTTTTT | CASSLYNGELFF
TRBD2 | TRBJ2-3 | NA | TRBV3-1 | TGTGCCAGCAGCCAAACGCGGCGGACTAGCAGCACAGATACGCAGTATTTT | CASSQTRRTSSTDTQYF
NA | TRBJ1-1 | NA | TRBV5-1 | TGCGCCAGCTCTATCTGGACAGCGAACACTGAAGCTTTCTTT | CASSIWTANTEAFF
TRBD2 | TRBJ2-2 | many | TRBV2 | TGTGCCAGCACAGGACTAGCGGGAGGGGCCGGGGAGCTGTTTTTT | CASTGLAGGAGELFF
NA | TRBJ2-2 | NA | TRBV7-9 | TGTGCCAGCAGCTTACCAGAAATAAACACCGGGGAGCTGTTTTTT | CASSLPEINTGELFF
NA | TRBJ1-2 | many | TRBV28 | TGTGCCAGCAGTTGGAGCGGGGGCACCGTAGGGGGCTACACCTTC | CASSWSGGTVGGYTF
NA | TRBJ2-3 | few | TRBV6-1 | TGTGCCAGCAGGCAAAACCCGAGCAGGGGCACAGATACGCAGTATTTT | CASRQNPSRGTDTQYF
NA | TRBJ2-1 | NA | TRBV4-1 | TGCGCCAGCAGCCAAGATCTTCAGCGGGCCAACAATGAGCAGTTCTTC | CASSQDLQRANNEQFF
NA | TRBJ2-5 | NA | TRBV4-1 | TGCGCCAGCAGCCAAGAGTTAACATTCCGAGAGACCCAGTACTTC | CASSQELTFRETQYF
NA | TRBJ1-2 | NA | TRBV15 | TGTGCCACCAGACAGTTACAGGGTCGGAACAGGGAGCGGTATAACTATGGCTACACCTTC | CATRQLQGRNRERYNYGYTF
NA | TRBJ2-7 | many | TRBV14 | TGTGCCAGCAGCCAAGAGCAGGGACGAGCCTACGAGCAGTACTTC | CASSQEQGRAYEQYF
NA | TRBJ1-5 | many | TRBV6-1 | TGTGCCAGCAGTAAGAGACCCCCGATTGATGGCAATCAGCCCCAGCATTTT | CASSKRPPIDGNQPQHF
TRBD1 | TRBJ2-7 | few | TRBV7-6 | TGTGCCAGCAGCCCCAACCGGGACAGTCACTACGAGCAGTACTTC | CASSPNRDSHYEQYF
NA | TRBJ2-7 | few | TRBV7-2 | TGTGCCAGCAACTTGGGTCCGGGACAAGTGTACGAGCAGTACTTC | CASNLGPGQVYEQYF
TRBD1 | TRBJ1-1 | many | TRBV28 | TGTGCCAGCAGTTTCGGGACAGAAGTAGCTGAAGCTTTCTTT | CASSFGTEVAEAFF
TRBD1 | TRBJ1-1 | many | TRBV3-1 | TGTGCCAGCAGCCAAGATGACAGGGGGAGGACTGAAGCTTTCTTT | CASSQDDRGRTEAFF
TRBD2 | TRBJ2-7 | many | TRBV5-1 | TGCGCCAGCACGAAGCGGGGGACTAGCGGGACCTACGAGCAGTACTTC | CASTKRGTSGTYEQYF
NA | TRBJ1-1 | NA | TRBV18 | TGTGCCAGCTCAGGGGCGCATGACACTGAAGCTTTCTTT | CASSGAHDTEAFF
NA | TRBJ2-3 | few | TRBV29-1 | TGCAGCGGTTCCGGGGGCACAGATACGCAGTATTTT | CSGSGGTDTQYF
NA | TRBJ1-1 | many | TRBV2 | TGTGCCAGCATCGTACAGGGTGACACTGAAGCTTTCTTT | CASIVQGDTEAFF
TRBD1 | TRBJ1-5 | few | TRBV20-1 | TGCAGTGCTAGAGTCCTAAGACAGGGTGGGAATCAGCCCCAGCATTTT | CSARVLRQGGNQPQHF
TRBD2 | TRBJ2-2 | many | TRBV28 | TGTGCCAGCAGTGGCGGGAGTGGGACCGGGGAGCTGTTTTTT | CASSGGSGTGELFF
TRBD1 | TRBJ2-5 | many | TRBV7-9 | TGTGCCAGCAGAAAAGGGACAGGTTATCAAGAGACCCAGTACTTC | CASRKGTGYQETQYF
TRBD1 | TRBJ1-1 | NA | TRBV5-1 | TGCGCCAGCAGCCCGGGACAGGGGGCGCGGGACACTGAAGCTTTCTTT | CASSPGQGARDTEAFF
NA | TRBJ1-1 | many | TRBV29-1 | TGCAGCGTTGACAAGGGGACTGAAGCTTTCTTT | CSVDKGTEAFF
TRBD1 | TRBJ2-1 | few | TRBV5-1 | TGCGCCAGCAGCTTGGCGGGACAGCAGAACTACAATGAGCAGTTCTTC | CASSLAGQQNYNEQFF
TRBD2 | TRBJ2-3 | NA | TRBV10-1 | TGCGCCAGCAGTGAGTCCTCTTCAGCGGGAGGCCTCACAGATACGCAGTATTTT | CASSESSSAGGLTDTQYF
TRBD2 | TRBJ2-1 | NA | TRBV19 | TGTGCCAGTAGTATAGATCTCGGGACTAGCGGATACAATGAGCAGTTCTTC | CASSIDLGTSGYNEQFF
TRBD2 | TRBJ2-1 | many | TRBV24-1 | TGTGCCACCAGTACCGAGGGACTAGCGGGTCGCTCCTACAATGAGCAGTTCTTC | CATSTEGLAGRSYNEQFF
NA | TRBJ2-3 | many | TRBV7-2 | TGTGCCAGTAAACCGGGATTTAGCACAGATACGCAGTATTTT | CASKPGFSTDTQYF
NA | TRBJ1-6 | few | TRBV4-1 | TGCGCCAGCAGCCAAGATCAGACCTCCTATAATTCACCCCTCCACTTT | CASSQDQTSYNSPLHF
TRBD2 | TRBJ2-3 | few | TRBV5-1 | TGCGCCAGCAGCGTTACTAGCGGGGTCGCAGATACGCAGTATTTT | CASSVTSGVADTQYF